This T cell receptor beta chain was observed in a study of chemoradiotherapy in HPV16-positive cancers. Overall study: Candidate HPV-specific T-cell clones and common TCR motifs came from functional assays in a couple of HPV16-positive patients. Notes on the study in general: Candidate HPV-specific clones and E7-related TCR motifs grew in tumor during treatment. Only a couple of HPV16-positive patients supplied the functional HPV-specificity definition.

The CDR3 spans 13 residues. Trimming took off 3 bases at V and 10 bases at J, with 15 bases between the two ends. Germline V CDR1 and CDR2: KGHSH, LQKENI. Method: immunoSEQ multiplex PCR; TCRdb's copy keeps in-frame clones and lacks some. The sample yields around 6,600 clones, around four fifths seen once. A remark on this clone: What it binds is unknown.

Repertoires were sampled repeatedly during chemoradiotherapy. The source of this sequence is a human donor with HPV-associated anogenital cancer. The sample was acquired from a patient who underwent chemoradiotherapy. The V and J genes are TRBV18 and TRBJ1-2; D unresolved. The CDR3 spells CASSPNSKFDYTF. CDR3 DNA sequence: TGTGCCAGCTCACCGAATAGCAAGTTTGACTACACCTTC.